Listed below are T cell receptor beta chains from one sample, sequenced in a study of T cell responses to AZD1222 COVID-19 vaccine. Sequencing used immunoSEQ multiplex PCR; TCRdb keeps in-frame clones, though not all of them. This sample has about 100,000 clones, with 85% to 95% found just once. Sample: peripheral blood, taken on day 0 of AZD1222 vaccination. Receptors originate from an adult in good health. Each CDR3 is given without its conserved first and last residue. Some rows have no size entry. The others give once, few or many, or a class for an expanded clone.

j_call clone_size v_call cdr3_aa
TRBJ2-2 . TRBV10-3 AISRGEREVTGELF
TRBJ1-1 . TRBV11-2 ASSSQASGTEAF
TRBJ1-2 few TRBV4-1 ASSQDGEGYT
TRBJ2-7 . TRBV27 ASSLGLGSGALWEQY
TRBJ2-3 . TRBV3-1/TRBV3-2 ASSQAPSTDTQY
TRBJ1-6 . TRBV15 ATSRDGPDRASRSYNSPLH
TRBJ1-1 once TRBV18 ASSPAGGIGGMNTEAF
TRBJ2-3 . TRBV27 ASSFSGLAGVGADTQY
TRBJ2-3 . TRBV25-1 ASSKTRSTPTQY
TRBJ2-7 . TRBV4-2 ASSQDLQSSYEQY
TRBJ2-7 . TRBV7-9 ASSLGAGYEQY
TRBJ2-1 . TRBV7-9 ASSFARGLADVQIHEQF
TRBJ2-5 once TRBV19 ASSSNMDYQY
TRBJ2-5 . TRBV27 ASSFLGRYQETQY
TRBJ2-7 . TRBV4-1 ASSQVPPGLADYEQY